Below are 22 T cell receptor beta chains sequenced from a single sample in a study of blood T cell repertoires in COVID-19. Data came from immunoSEQ multiplex PCR; TCRdb stores just in-frame clones and leaves some out. Here the sample spans 200,000 or so clones, 85% being singletons. The source material was peripheral blood. The receptor set was obtained from a person aged 70 to 85 with COVID-19, enrolled during active disease.

This clone was counted at least ten times. The CDR3 nucleotides are TGTGCCAGCAGCGAACTAGCGGCCCTTGAGCAGTTCTTC. This gives the protein CASSELAALEQFF. The rearrangement links TRBV21-1 to TRBJ2-1; the D call of TRBD2 is as the table states it, not checked on the DNA. TRBV21-1 is listed as a pseudogene. The CDR3 extends over 13 amino acids.

The chain recombines TRBV29-1 with TRBJ2-5, with a tentative D call TRBD1 (6 bases). The V end was cut by 1 base, the J end by 4 bases, with 7 bases between. The germline V gene encodes CDR1 SQVTM and CDR2 ANQGSEA. The CDR3 is 12 residues long. CDR3 sequence (DNA): TGCAGCGTTGAAGGGGGGCGAGAGACCCAGTACTTC. It yields the protein CSVEGGRETQYF.

The rearrangement joins TRBV5-8 to TRBJ1-5; no clear D gene. Germline V CDR1 and CDR2: SGHTS, YDEGEE. Trimming took off 4 bases at V and 5 bases at J, with 16 bases between the two ends. CDR3 length: 15 amino acids. The CDR3: CASSPGLVGDQPQHF. For the CDR3, the DNA is TGTGCCAGCAGCCCGGGTCTCGTCGGGGATCAGCCCCAGCATTTT.

This clone showed up just a few times. This sequence joins TRBV5-1 and TRBJ2-2; 9 bases line up with TRBD1. V trimming: 4 bases; J trimming: 0 bases; junction bases outside the gene matches: 1. CDR3 length equals 15 residues. Germline V lookup: CDR1 SGHRS, CDR2 YFSETQ. The CDR3 reads CASSRTGANTGELFF. Here the CDR3 DNA reads TGCGCCAGCAGCAGGACAGGGGCGAACACCGGGGAGCTGTTTTTT. The variable domain in full, completed from reference TRBV5-1 and TRBJ2-2, reads KAGVTQTPRYLIKTRGQQVTLSCSPISGHRSVSWYQQTPGQGLQFLFEYFSETQRNKGNFPGRFSGRQFSNSRSEMNVSTLELGDSALYLCASSRTGANTGELFFGEGSRLTVL.

The chain couples TRBV7-8 to TRBJ2-3; the D gene is possibly TRBD1 (5 bases). This CDR3 spans 12 amino acids. Germline V gene sequence: CDR1 SGHVS, CDR2 FQNEAQ. The V end was cut by 5 bases, the J end by 6 bases, with 9 bases between. The CDR3 coding sequence is TGTGCCAGCAGCCCCAGGGTGGATACGCAGTATTTT. Protein: CASSPRVDTQYF.

J is TRBJ2-1 and V is TRBV28, with a weak D call TRBD1 (5 bases). This CDR3 is built from 16 residues. Germline CDR1 MDHEN, CDR2 SYDVKM. V lost 3 bases, J lost 5 bases, and 17 bases lay in between. CDR3 region: CASSFFVPIGDNEQFF. CDR3 nucleotides: TGTGCCAGCAGTTTTTTCGTCCCGATAGGGGACAATGAGCAGTTCTTC.

V and J are TRBV15 and TRBJ1-5; D call uncertain. The CDR3 totals 15 residues. V lost 5 bases, J lost 1 base, and 12 bases lay in between. CDR1 and CDR2 (germline): LNHNV, YYDKDF (reference sequence). The CDR3: CATSYGGSSNQPQHF. The CDR3 DNA sequence: TGTGCCACCAGCTATGGAGGGTCGAGCAATCAGCCCCAGCATTTT.

J is TRBJ2-3 and V is TRBV7-3; 7 bases align to TRBD2. From germline, CDR1 is SGHTA and CDR2 FQGTGA. This CDR3 is 15 amino acids long. V lost 5 bases, J lost 2 bases, and 7 bases stayed unmatched. The CDR3 coding sequence is TGTGCCAGCAGCGCGACTAGCAGCACCACAGATACGCAGTATTTT. Amino acids: CASSATSSTTDTQYF.

The chain recombines TRBV2 with TRBJ2-5, with D possibly matching TRBD2 (6 bases). V gave up 4 bases and J gave up 1 base, with 16 bases separating them. In germline, CDR1 is SNHLY, CDR2 FYNNEI. The CDR3 loop spans 16 amino acids. The CDR3 spells CASSGLAESLQETQYF. DNA for the CDR3: TGTGCCAGCAGTGGATTAGCGGAGTCACTCCAAGAGACCCAGTACTTC.

The chain carries TRBV11-3 and TRBJ2-1; the match to TRBD2 covers 13 bases. Germline values: CDR1 SGHNT, CDR2 YENEEA. Losses at the gene ends were 5 bases for V and 9 bases for J; bases not matched to a gene: 7. The CDR3 length is 15 residues. The CDR3, as DNA: TGTGCCAGCAGCCCAGGACTAGCGGGAGCGGGTGAGCAGTTCTTC. This translates into CASSPGLAGAGEQFF.

The chain carries TRBV11-2 and TRBJ1-3; no clear D gene. This CDR3 spans 15 amino acids. Germline lookup yields CDR1 SGHAT and CDR2 FQNNGV. V gave up 3 bases and J gave up 3 bases, with 12 bases separating them. The CDR3 sequence is CASSFGSDRGNTIYF. In DNA, the CDR3 is TGTGCCAGCAGCTTCGGGAGCGACCGTGGAAACACCATATATTTT. The full variable domain, rest sourced from reference TRBV11-2 and TRBJ1-3, is EAGVAQSPRYKIIEKRQSVAFWCNPISGHATLYWYQQILGQGPKLLIQFQNNGVVDDSQLPKDRFSAERLKGVDSTLKIQPAKLEDSAVYLCASSFGSDRGNTIYFGEGSWLTVV.

V gene TRBV4-1 combines with J gene TRBJ1-2; 7 bases are a match to TRBD1. This CDR3 region has 14 residues. CDR1 and CDR2 from the germline V gene are MGHRA and YSYEKL. V shed 0 bases and J 6 bases; nucleotides not matched to a gene: 4. CDR3 bases: TGCGCCAGCAGCCAAGAAGGGGGCGCGAATGGCTACACCTTC. It codes for CASSQEGGANGYTF.

V usage is TRBV6-2 or TRBV6-3 and J usage is TRBJ1-6; the match to TRBD1 covers 7 bases. Trimming at V came to 7 bases and at J to 7 bases, leaving 16 bases not matched to a gene. This CDR3 is 17 amino acids long. Germline CDR1 MNHEY, CDR2 SVGEGT. CDR3 sequence (DNA): TGTGCCAGCACCCCATTGAACAGGGGACTCAGAAATTCACCCCTCCACTTT. Translation: CASTPLNRGLRNSPLHF.

V usage is TRBV13 and J usage is TRBJ1-1; maybe TRBD1 (5 bases). Germline V CDR1 and CDR2: PRHDT, FYEKMQ (reference sequence). CDR3 length: 16 residues. Trimming took 0 bases from V and 4 from J, leaving 15 bases between them. DNA of the CDR3: TGTGCCAGCAGCTTAGGTAAGGGGAACCAGGCCACTGAAGCTTTCTTT. This gives the protein CASSLGKGNQATEAFF.

V and J are TRBV6-2 or TRBV6-3 and TRBJ2-7; 10 nucleotides agree with TRBD2. Germline CDR1 and CDR2: MNHEY and SVGEGT. The CDR3 is made up of 17 amino acids. V lost 4 bases to trimming and J lost 7 bases; unmatched junction nucleotides: 16. The CDR3 spells CASSSPTPSGSMGEQYF. CDR3 in DNA: TGTGCCAGCAGTTCTCCCACACCTAGCGGGAGTATGGGGGAGCAGTACTTC.

This clone appeared a single time. J is TRBJ2-5 and V is TRBV7-8; D might be TRBD2 (5 bases). This CDR3 spans 15 amino acids. V lost 1 base and J lost 5, with 14 bases in between. Germline V gene data show CDR1 as SGHVS and CDR2 as FQNEAQ. Written as DNA, the CDR3 is TGTGCCAGCAGCTTAGGGGTCGTACCGGGGGAGACCCAGTACTTC. Translated, it gives CASSLGVVPGETQYF. Supplemented by reference TRBV7-8 and TRBJ2-5, the full variable domain reads GAGVSQSPRYKVAKRGQDVALRCDPISGHVSLFWYQQALGQGPEFLTYFQNEAQLDKSGLPSDRFFAERPEGSVSTLKIQRTQQEDSAVYLCASSLGVVPGETQYFGPGTRLLVL.

The chain has TRBV6-2 or TRBV6-3 and TRBJ1-5, with 12 bases identical to TRBD1. Trimming at V came to 6 bases and at J to 7 bases, leaving 13 bases not matched to a gene. The CDR3 is made up of 17 amino acids. CDR1 MNHEY and CDR2 SVGEGT come from the germline V gene. CDR3 sequence (DNA): TGTGCCAGCAGCAACCTCCCGGGACAGGGGGCACGACAGCCCCAGCATTTT. This encodes CASSNLPGQGARQPQHF.

The rearrangement uses TRBV5-4 and TRBJ2-3, with TRBD1 identical over 10 bases. CDR1 is SGHNT, CDR2 YYREEE, per germline (reference sequence). CDR3 length: 14 residues. V shed 6 bases and J 4 bases; nucleotides not matched to a gene: 5. This CDR3 is CASTTGGSADTQYF. Here the CDR3 DNA reads TGTGCCAGCACGACAGGGGGCAGTGCAGATACGCAGTATTTT.

The chain links TRBV5-1 to TRBJ2-1; 9 positions match TRBD2. This CDR3 has 13 residues. V gave up 4 bases and J gave up 8 bases; unmatched junction bases: 4. Germline CDR1 is SGHRS and CDR2 is YFSETQ. The CDR3 reads CASSPGTSYEQFF. CDR3 in DNA: TGCGCCAGCAGCCCTGGGACTAGCTATGAGCAGTTCTTC.

The V call is TRBV4-3, the J call TRBJ2-7; perhaps TRBD1 as D (6 bases). In germline, CDR1 is LGHNA, CDR2 YSLEER. V dropped 3 bases and J dropped 2 bases, with 14 bases sitting between them. This CDR3 is 15 amino acids long. The CDR3 reads CASSQGVGQTYEQYF. Written as DNA, the CDR3 is TGCGCCAGCAGCCAGGGGGTTGGACAGACCTACGAGCAGTACTTC.

The gene calls are TRBV7-2 and TRBJ1-5; D is possibly TRBD1 (6 bases). The V end lost 2 bases, the J end lost 4 bases, and 18 bases lay between the germline ends. This CDR3 is 17 amino acids long. Germline CDR1 SGHTA, CDR2 FQGNSA. CDR3 coding DNA: TGTGCCAGCAGCTTATATAGGGACATCGATAATAATCAGCCCCAGCATTTT. Protein: CASSLYRDIDNNQPQHF. Based on the CDR3 plus reference TRBV7-2 and TRBJ1-5, the full variable domain is GAGVSQSPSNKVTEKGKDVELRCDPISGHTALYWYRQSLGQGLEFLIYFQGNSAPDKSGLPSDRFSAERTGGSVSTLTIQRTQQEDSAVYLCASSLYRDIDNNQPQHFGDGTRLSIL.

This chain links TRBV27 with TRBJ2-1; TRBD2 aligns across 8 bases. V dropped 6 bases and J dropped 7; count of bases not matched to a gene: 11. The CDR3 is 15 amino acids. Germline CDR1 is MNHEY and CDR2 is SMNVEV (reference sequence). CDR3 in amino acids: CASSGPGGPRNEQFF. The CDR3 DNA is TGTGCCAGCAGCGGTCCGGGAGGGCCAAGGAATGAGCAGTTCTTC.